These 11 T cell receptor beta chains came from one sample sequenced in a study of identical twins. From the 5' RACE reads, TCRdb called clonotypes with MiXCR, one entry per CDR3 protein. The sample has around 500,000 distinct CDR3 sequences; about 14% are singletons. These data were also reused for a study on yellow fever vaccine responses in identical twins.

The specimen sequenced was CD4+ T cells sorted from blood. The receptors were gathered from a woman aged 18-30 years in good health.

This chain connects TRBV5-5 to TRBJ1-6; no clear D gene. CDR3 length: 12 amino acids. The V gene's germline CDR1 is SGHKS and CDR2 YYEKEE (reference sequence). V lost 4 bases to trimming and J lost 14 bases, with 13 bases between them. CDR3 loop: CASSPPLRALHF. For the CDR3, the DNA is TGTGCCAGCAGCCCTCCCCTGAGGGCCCTCCACTTT.

This clonotype showed up just a few times. In DNA form, the CDR3 reads TGTGCCAGCAGCCGGACTAGCGGGCCCTACAATGAGCAGTTCTTC. It codes for CASSRTSGPYNEQFF. The V call is TRBV7-2, the J call TRBJ2-1, with 11 bases fitting TRBD2. The CDR3 runs to 15 residues. The germline V gene has CDR1 SGHTA and CDR2 FQGNSA. J lost 2 bases, V lost 5 bases, and 2 bases had no gene match.

This clonotype came up a few times. The chain carries TRBV7-9 and TRBJ1-2, with a weak D call TRBD1 (6 bases). V was trimmed by 4 bases and J by 0 bases, leaving 15 bases between them. CDR3 length: 16 amino acids. Germline loops: CDR1 SEHNR, CDR2 FQNEAQ (reference sequence). The CDR3 DNA follows: TGTGCCAGCAGCTCTAGGGAGACAGGACCTAACTATGGCTACACCTTC. Residues: CASSSRETGPNYGYTF.

The chain uses TRBV11-2 and TRBJ2-5; 12 bases map to TRBD2. Trimming at V came to 0 bases and at J to 2 bases, leaving 10 bases not matched to a gene. The CDR3 runs to 19 residues. Germline loops: CDR1 SGHAT, CDR2 FQNNGV. CDR3 nucleotide sequence: TGTGCCAGCAGCTTAGATGCGGGGAGACTAGCGGGAGAACAAGAGACCCAGTACTTC. Translation: CASSLDAGRLAGEQETQYF.

The chain links TRBV20-1 to TRBJ1-5; 7 bases map to TRBD1. CDR3 length: 14 residues. CDR1 is DFQATT, CDR2 SNEGSKA, per germline (reference sequence). V was clipped by 6 bases and J by 12 bases; unmatched bases: 17. The CDR3 DNA reads as TGCAGTGCCTCCCTTGACAGGGCGACCGCTCACCAGCATTTT. It is translated as CSASLDRATAHQHF.

The chain links TRBV20-1 to TRBJ1-6; a weak D match, TRBD1 (6 bases). The CDR3 is made up of 14 amino acids. Trimming took 4 bases from V and 7 from J, leaving 14 bases between them. Germline loops: CDR1 DFQATT, CDR2 SNEGSKA (reference sequence). The CDR3, as DNA: TGCAGTGCTAACCCCAGACAGGCGAATTCACCCCTCCACTTT. Encoded protein: CSANPRQANSPLHF.

This clonotype was seen only a few times. This chain links TRBV7-2 with TRBJ2-7; 7 bases match TRBD2. CDR3 length: 15 residues. V lost 5 bases and J lost 3; bases outside the gene matches: 10. Per the germline V gene, CDR1 is SGHTA and CDR2 is FQGNSA. For the CDR3, the DNA is TGTGCCAGCAGCCCCCCTGGCGGGAGCCGCTACGAGCAGTACTTC. It encodes CASSPPGGSRYEQYF.

This clonotype was recorded many times. V usage is TRBV12-3 or TRBV12-4 and J usage is TRBJ2-1, with D possibly being TRBD1 or TRBD2 (5 bases each). This CDR3 comprises 15 residues. Trimming stripped 2 bases from V and 5 bases from J, with 13 bases between. CDR3 residues: CASSLTGTSDNEQFF. CDR3 DNA: TGTGCCAGCAGTTTAACCGGGACCAGCGACAATGAGCAGTTCTTC.

V is TRBV7-3 and J is TRBJ2-1, with TRBD2 as a possible D gene (5 bases). The CDR3 extends over 15 amino acids. Germline CDR1 reads SGHTA; CDR2 reads FQGTGA. V dropped 0 bases and J dropped 7 bases, with 13 bases sitting between them. CDR3 amino acids: CASSLTHLGGNEQFF. For the CDR3, the DNA is TGTGCCAGCAGCTTAACCCATTTAGGAGGAAATGAGCAGTTCTTC. The full variable domain, in which reference TRBV7-3 and TRBJ2-1 provide the parts outside the CDR3, is GAGVSQTPSNKVTEKGKYVELRCDPISGHTALYWYRQSLGQGPEFLIYFQGTGAADDSGLPNDRFFAVRPEGSVSTLKIQRTERGDSAVYLCASSLTHLGGNEQFFGPGTRLTVL.

This clonotype has just a few counts. The chain joins TRBV29-1 to TRBJ2-5; the D is unclear. The CDR3 loop spans 12 amino acids. The V end was cut by 5 bases, the J end by 5 bases, with 12 bases between. Germline-derived CDR1 and CDR2 are SQVTM and ANQGSEA. CDR3 amino acids: CSVRAGPETQYF. As DNA, the CDR3 is TGCAGCGTTCGAGCTGGGCCGGAGACCCAGTACTTC.

This clonotype turned up a few times. The rearrangement joins TRBV27 to TRBJ2-7, with TRBD2 matching 7 bases. CDR3 length equals 12 residues. Germline values: CDR1 MNHEY, CDR2 SMNVEV (reference sequence). J lost 6 bases, V lost 6 bases, and 5 bases had no gene match. This CDR3 reads CASRFPGGEQYF. DNA for the CDR3: TGTGCCAGCAGATTTCCGGGGGGCGAGCAGTACTTC.